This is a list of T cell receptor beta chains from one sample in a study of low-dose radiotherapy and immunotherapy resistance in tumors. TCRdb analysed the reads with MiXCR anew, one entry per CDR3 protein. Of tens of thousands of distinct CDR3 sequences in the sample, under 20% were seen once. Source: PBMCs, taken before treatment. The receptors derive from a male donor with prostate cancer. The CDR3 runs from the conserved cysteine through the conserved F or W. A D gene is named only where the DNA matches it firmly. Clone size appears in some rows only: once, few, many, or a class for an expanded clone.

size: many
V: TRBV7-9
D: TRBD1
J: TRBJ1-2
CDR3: CASSLPGTGASNYGYTF
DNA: TGTGCCAGCAGCTTACCAGGGACAGGGGCATCCAACTATGGCTACACCTTC

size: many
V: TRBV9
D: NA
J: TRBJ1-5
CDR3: CASSVGVGMGQPQHF
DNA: TGTGCCAGCAGCGTAGGCGTAGGGATGGGTCAGCCCCAGCATTTT

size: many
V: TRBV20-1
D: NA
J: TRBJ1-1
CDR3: CSARGEICEAFF
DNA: TGCAGTGCTAGAGGCGAGATTTGTGAAGCTTTCTTT

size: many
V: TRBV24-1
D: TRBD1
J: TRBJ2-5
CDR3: CATSDVRGLETQYF
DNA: TGTGCCACCAGTGATGTCAGGGGGTTGGAGACCCAGTACTTC

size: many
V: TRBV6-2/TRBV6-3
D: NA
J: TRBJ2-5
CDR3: CASSDPGPAGETQYF
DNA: TGTGCCAGCAGTGATCCTGGGCCCGCGGGTGAGACCCAGTACTTC

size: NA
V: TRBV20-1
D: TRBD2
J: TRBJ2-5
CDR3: CSFGNGLAGFQETQYF
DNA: TGCAGCTTCGGCAACGGACTAGCGGGATTCCAAGAGACCCAGTACTTC

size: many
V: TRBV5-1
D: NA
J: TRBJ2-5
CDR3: CASIEETQYF
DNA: TGCGCCAGCATCGAAGAGACCCAGTACTTC

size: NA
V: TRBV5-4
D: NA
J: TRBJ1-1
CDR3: CASSLVLGSPNTEAFF
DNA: TGTGCCAGCAGCTTGGTCCTCGGATCCCCCAACACTGAAGCTTTCTTT

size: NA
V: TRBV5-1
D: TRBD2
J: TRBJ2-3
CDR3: CASSPGASGASDTQYF
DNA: TGCGCCAGCAGCCCCGGAGCTAGCGGGGCGTCAGATACGCAGTATTTT

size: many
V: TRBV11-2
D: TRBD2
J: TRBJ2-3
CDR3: CASSSAGADTQYF
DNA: TGTGCCAGCAGCTCAGCGGGAGCAGATACGCAGTATTTT

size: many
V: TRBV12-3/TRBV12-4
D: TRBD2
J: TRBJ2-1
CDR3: CASSLSGRHPYNEQFF
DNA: TGTGCCAGCAGTCTTAGCGGGAGACACCCCTACAATGAGCAGTTCTTC

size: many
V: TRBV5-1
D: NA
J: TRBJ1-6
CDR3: CASSLQGQVNSPLHF
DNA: TGCGCCAGCAGCTTGCAGGGGCAAGTTAATTCACCCCTCCACTTT

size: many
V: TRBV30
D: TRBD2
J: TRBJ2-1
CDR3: CAWSKLASSYNEQFF
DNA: TGTGCCTGGAGTAAACTAGCGAGCTCCTACAATGAGCAGTTCTTC

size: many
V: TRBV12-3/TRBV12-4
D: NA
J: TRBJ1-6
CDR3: CASTPGQQVPSPLHF
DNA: TGTGCCAGCACTCCGGGGCAACAGGTACCCTCACCCCTCCACTTT

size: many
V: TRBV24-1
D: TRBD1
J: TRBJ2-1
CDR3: CATSDARTGSYVNEQFF
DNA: TGTGCCACCAGTGATGCCAGGACAGGGTCCTATGTGAATGAGCAGTTCTTC

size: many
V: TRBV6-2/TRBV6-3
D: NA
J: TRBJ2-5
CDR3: CASSIQETQYF
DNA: TGTGCCAGTTCGATCCAAGAGACCCAGTACTTC

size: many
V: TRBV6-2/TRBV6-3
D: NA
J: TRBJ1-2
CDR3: CASTGLPNSGYTF
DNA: TGTGCCAGCACAGGCCTTCCAAACTCTGGCTACACCTTC

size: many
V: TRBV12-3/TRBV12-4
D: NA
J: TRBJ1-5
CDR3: CASSPDTGSNQPQHF
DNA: TGTGCCAGCAGCCCAGACACCGGAAGCAATCAGCCCCAGCATTTT

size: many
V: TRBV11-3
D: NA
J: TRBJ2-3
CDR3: CASSLVGASTDTQYF
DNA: TGTGCCAGCAGCTTAGTCGGGGCTAGCACAGATACGCAGTATTTT

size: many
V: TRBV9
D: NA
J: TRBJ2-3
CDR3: CASSVAGKTDTQYF
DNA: TGTGCCAGCAGCGTAGCCGGAAAGACAGATACGCAGTATTTT

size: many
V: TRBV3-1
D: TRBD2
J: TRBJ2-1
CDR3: CASSPSGLAYEQFF
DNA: TGTGCCAGCAGCCCAAGTGGACTAGCCTATGAGCAGTTCTTC

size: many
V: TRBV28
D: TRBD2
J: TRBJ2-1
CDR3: CASSLISGGSYNEQFF
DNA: TGTGCCAGCAGTTTAATCTCGGGGGGCTCCTACAATGAGCAGTTCTTC

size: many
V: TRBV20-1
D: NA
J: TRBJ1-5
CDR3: CSATDTSDQPQHF
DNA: TGCAGTGCGACAGACACCAGCGATCAGCCCCAGCATTTT

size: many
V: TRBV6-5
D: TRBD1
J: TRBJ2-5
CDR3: CASRSPGGRETQYF
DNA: TGTGCCAGCAGGTCGCCAGGGGGCCGAGAGACCCAGTACTTC

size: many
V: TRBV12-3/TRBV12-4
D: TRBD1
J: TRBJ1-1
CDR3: CASSLLVGAGGWDTEAFF
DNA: TGTGCCAGCAGTTTACTCGTAGGGGCAGGGGGTTGGGACACTGAAGCTTTCTTT

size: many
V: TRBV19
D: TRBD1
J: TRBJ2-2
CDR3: CASSNRRAGGQYTGELFF
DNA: TGTGCCAGTAGTAACAGACGGGCAGGGGGCCAGTACACCGGGGAGCTGTTTTTT

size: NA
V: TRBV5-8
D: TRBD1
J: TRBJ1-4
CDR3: CASSGRDRLQGEKLFF
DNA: TGTGCCAGCAGCGGCCGGGACAGGCTGCAGGGGGAAAAACTGTTTTTT

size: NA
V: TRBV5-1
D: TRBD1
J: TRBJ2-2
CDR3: CASSLEGQGLNTGELFF
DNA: TGCGCCAGCAGCTTGGAGGGACAGGGATTGAACACCGGGGAGCTGTTTTTT

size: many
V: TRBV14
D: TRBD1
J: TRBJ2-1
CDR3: CASSRIRGQNYNEQFF
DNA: TGTGCCAGCAGCCGGATCCGGGGACAGAACTACAATGAGCAGTTCTTC

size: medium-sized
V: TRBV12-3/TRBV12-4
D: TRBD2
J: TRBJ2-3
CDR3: CASKLAANTDTQYF
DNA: TGTGCCAGCAAACTAGCGGCGAACACAGATACGCAGTATTTT

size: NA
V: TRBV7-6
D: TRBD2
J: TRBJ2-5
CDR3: CASSRGLAGNNQETQYF
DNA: TGTGCCAGCAGCCGGGGACTAGCGGGGAACAACCAAGAGACCCAGTACTTC

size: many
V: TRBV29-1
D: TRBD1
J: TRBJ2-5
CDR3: CSVSPGQGVAETQYF
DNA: TGCAGCGTCTCCCCGGGACAGGGAGTTGCAGAGACCCAGTACTTC

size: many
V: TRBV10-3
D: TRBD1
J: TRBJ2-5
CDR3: CAIKGQGQETQYF
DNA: TGTGCCATCAAAGGACAGGGTCAAGAGACCCAGTACTTC

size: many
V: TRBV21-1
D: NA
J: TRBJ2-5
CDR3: CASSARGGYETQYF
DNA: TGTGCCAGCAGCGCCCGAGGGGGATACGAGACCCAGTACTTC

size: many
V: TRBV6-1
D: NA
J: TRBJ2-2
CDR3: CASSDLGDTGELFF
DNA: TGCGCCAGCAGTGACCTAGGGGACACCGGGGAGCTGTTTTTT

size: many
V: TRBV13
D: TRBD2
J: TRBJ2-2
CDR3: CASSPWLAGGNTGELFF
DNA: TGTGCCAGCAGCCCTTGGCTAGCGGGAGGGAACACCGGGGAGCTGTTTTTT

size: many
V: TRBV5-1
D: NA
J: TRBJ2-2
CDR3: CASFMSAGLTGELFF
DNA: TGCGCCAGCTTCATGTCCGCGGGACTCACCGGGGAGCTGTTTTTT

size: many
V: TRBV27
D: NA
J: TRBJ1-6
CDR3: CASSFRTASSPLHF
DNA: TGTGCCAGCAGTTTCCGAACAGCCTCCTCACCCCTCCACTTT

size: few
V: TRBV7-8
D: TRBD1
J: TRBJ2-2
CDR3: CASSPRGDRGFSGELFF
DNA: TGTGCCAGCAGCCCCCGCGGGGACAGGGGGTTTTCCGGGGAGCTGTTTTTT

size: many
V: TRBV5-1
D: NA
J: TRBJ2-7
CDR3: CASSPRIRFYEQYF
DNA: TGCGCCAGCAGCCCTAGAATTCGTTTCTACGAGCAGTACTTC

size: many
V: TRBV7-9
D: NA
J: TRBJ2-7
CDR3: CASSSGVSYEQYF
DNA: TGTGCCAGCAGCTCAGGGGTTTCCTACGAGCAGTACTTC

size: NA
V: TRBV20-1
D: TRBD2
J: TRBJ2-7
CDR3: CSATYSGSLSEQYF
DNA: TGCAGTGCTACCTATAGCGGGAGCTTGAGCGAGCAGTACTTC

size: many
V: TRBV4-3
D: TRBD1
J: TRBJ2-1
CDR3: CASSQDAGGSSSYNEQFF
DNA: TGCGCCAGCAGCCAAGACGCAGGGGGCTCGAGCTCCTACAATGAGCAGTTCTTC